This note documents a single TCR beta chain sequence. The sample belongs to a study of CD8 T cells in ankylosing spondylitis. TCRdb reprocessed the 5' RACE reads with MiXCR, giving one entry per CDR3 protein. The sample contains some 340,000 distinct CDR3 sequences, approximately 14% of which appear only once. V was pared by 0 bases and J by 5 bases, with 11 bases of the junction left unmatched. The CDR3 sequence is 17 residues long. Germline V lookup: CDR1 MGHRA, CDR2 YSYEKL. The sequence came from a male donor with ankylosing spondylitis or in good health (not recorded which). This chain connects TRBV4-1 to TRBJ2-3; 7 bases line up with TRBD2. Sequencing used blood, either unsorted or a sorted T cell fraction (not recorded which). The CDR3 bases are TGCGCCAGCAGCCAAGAAGGTCGCCCGGGAGGCCGAGATACGCAGTATTTT. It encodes CASSQEGRPGGRDTQYF.